Listed here are 26 T cell receptor beta chains from one sample, sequenced in a study of monozygotic twins with inflammatory bowel disease. One entry per CDR3 protein, without DNA, is what TCRdb gives after re-calling the 5' RACE reads. The table lists fewer than 550,000 distinct CDR3 sequences. The specimen was blood. The origin of the receptors is a human donor with ulcerative colitis or Crohn's disease, or a healthy co-twin of an affected twin (not recorded which).

The chain uses TRBV10-3 and TRBJ2-5; as DNA is missing, the TRBD1 call by TCRdb cannot be tested. Germline V CDR1 and CDR2: ENHRY, SYGVKD. CDR3 length equals 13 residues. CDR3 in amino acids: CAIGVDREETQYF.

V and J are TRBV12-5 and TRBJ2-1; as DNA is missing, the TRBD2 call by TCRdb cannot be tested. Germline V lookup: CDR1 LGHNT, CDR2 FRNRAP. The CDR3 loop spans 14 amino acids. CDR3 region: CASGFSGGGNEQFF.

V and J are TRBV5-1 and TRBJ2-1; the TRBD1 assignment by TCRdb is unverifiable without DNA. Germline V gene sequence: CDR1 SGHRS, CDR2 YFSETQ. This CDR3 region has 12 residues. The CDR3 loop reads CASSFGGVEQFF.

This chain uses TRBV7-2 with TRBJ1-6. Germline V gene sequence: CDR1 SGHTA, CDR2 FQGNSA. The CDR3 sequence is 12 residues long. CDR3 sequence reads: CASSFARGPPHF.

The genes are TRBV3-1 and TRBJ2-3; no DNA is available, so the TRBD2 call from TCRdb remains unchecked. The CDR3 has 15 residues. Germline CDR1 is LGHDT and CDR2 is YNNKEL (reference sequence). CDR3 region: CASSQELAGTDTQYF.

The chain employs TRBV3-1 and TRBJ2-3; checking the TCRdb D call of TRBD1 is not possible without DNA. Germline V gene lookup returns CDR1 LGHDT and CDR2 YNNKEL (reference sequence). The CDR3 consists of 16 residues. CDR3 protein: CASSQGWTGDTDTQYF.

The chain joins TRBV5-4 to TRBJ1-1. The CDR3 is made up of 14 amino acids. CDR1 is SGHNT and CDR2 is YYREEE in the germline V gene (reference sequence). CDR3: CASSFPGASGEAFF.

This rearrangement joins TRBV5-1 to TRBJ2-3; TCRdb outputs TRBD2, but without DNA this stays unchecked. The CDR3 extends over 15 amino acids. Germline values: CDR1 SGHRS, CDR2 YFSETQ. CDR3 in amino acids: CASSLQRGWTDTQYF.

The genes are TRBV10-3 and TRBJ1-5; absent DNA, TCRdb's TRBD1 call cannot be checked. The length of the CDR3 is 17 residues. The germline gives CDR1 ENHRY, CDR2 SYGVKD. CDR3: CAIRRKWGSGSNQPQHF.

V and J are TRBV20-1 and TRBJ2-1; TCRdb calls TRBD1, which cannot be checked without DNA. The germline gives CDR1 DFQATT, CDR2 SNEGSKA (reference sequence). There are 15 residues in the CDR3. CDR3 residues: CSASPRQGPNLEQFF.

The J gene is TRBJ1-5, the V gene TRBV12-3 or TRBV12-4. The CDR3 spans 12 residues. CDR3: CASSLMDQPQHF.

The V call is TRBV28, the J call TRBJ2-4; absent DNA, TCRdb's TRBD2 call cannot be checked. Germline CDR1 is MDHEN and CDR2 is SYDVKM. This CDR3 contains 16 residues. CDR3 sequence reads: CASSSPLAGGKNIQYF.

The J gene is TRBJ1-2, the V gene TRBV30. The germline gives CDR1 GTSNPN, CDR2 SVGIG (reference sequence). The CDR3 runs 14 residues. The CDR3 sequence is CAWSVAGISYGYTF. Full variable domain (missing parts from reference TRBV30 and TRBJ1-2): SQTIHQWPATLVQPVGSPLSLECTVEGTSNPNLYWYRQAAGRGLQLLFYSVGIGQISSEVPQNLSASRPQDRQFILSSKKLLLSDSGFYLCAWSVAGISYGYTFGSGTRLTVV.

V usage is TRBV5-4 and J usage is TRBJ1-1. Germline values: CDR1 SGHNT, CDR2 YYREEE (reference sequence). The CDR3 is made up of 16 amino acids. The CDR3 region is CASSLAHAGRDEVGFF.

The rearrangement joins TRBV5-1 to TRBJ2-3; as DNA is missing, the TRBD2 call by TCRdb cannot be tested. CDR3 length: 13 residues. The germline CDR1 and CDR2 sequences are SGHRS and YFSETQ. The CDR3 spells CASSPEVTDTQYF.

The J gene is TRBJ2-7, the V gene TRBV12-3 or TRBV12-4; TCRdb calls TRBD2, which cannot be checked without DNA. The CDR3 runs 15 residues. The CDR3 spells CASSRKRGGSYEQYF.

This chain joins TRBV5-1 and TRBJ2-7; TCRdb gives TRBD1 as the D gene, but with no DNA this cannot be confirmed. This CDR3 has 13 residues. Looked up from germline, CDR1 is SGHRS and CDR2 is YFSETQ. CDR3 residues: CASSFPGSYEQYF.

This chain joins TRBV7-6 and TRBJ2-7; TCRdb calls TRBD2, which cannot be checked without DNA. Germline loops: CDR1 SGHVS, CDR2 FNYEAQ. The CDR3 is 16 residues long. CDR3 sequence reads: CASSPSLAGVKDEQYF.

The rearrangement joins TRBV20-1 to TRBJ2-1; TCRdb's D call of TRBD2 is untestable without DNA. Germline V gene data show CDR1 as DFQATT and CDR2 as SNEGSKA (reference sequence). CDR3 size: 14 residues. The CDR3 region is CSARGTSGSDEQFF.

The chain is built from TRBV6-1 and TRBJ1-1. The germline V gene has CDR1 MNHNS and CDR2 SASEGT. This CDR3 region has 12 residues. This CDR3 is CASSIHTTEAFF.

The V and J genes are TRBV11-2 and TRBJ2-1. The CDR3 loop spans 15 amino acids. CDR1 is SGHAT, CDR2 FQNNGV, per germline. The chain's CDR3 is CASSLGSRLGNEQFF.

This chain joins TRBV5-1 and TRBJ2-7; without DNA, the TCRdb call of TRBD2 cannot be checked. The germline gives CDR1 SGHRS, CDR2 YFSETQ. The CDR3 is made up of 13 amino acids. The CDR3 protein is CASSFTLASEQYF.

The chain is built from TRBV20-1 and TRBJ1-1. CDR1 and CDR2 from the germline V gene are DFQATT and SNEGSKA (reference sequence). The CDR3 extends over 16 amino acids. CDR3 protein: CSAPRGPFQINTEAFF.

The genes are TRBV2 and TRBJ2-3. The CDR3 contains 14 residues. In germline, CDR1 is SNHLY, CDR2 FYNNEI. The CDR3 sequence is CASSVAGLTDTQYF.

The rearrangement joins TRBV12-3 or TRBV12-4 to TRBJ2-1; lacking DNA, the TRBD2 call made by TCRdb goes unchecked. The CDR3 covers 16 residues. The CDR3: CASSFPPRGRAEEQFF.

V gene TRBV4-3 combines with J gene TRBJ1-4; TCRdb selects TRBD1, and the lack of DNA leaves this call unchecked. CDR1 is LGHNA, CDR2 YSLEER, per germline. CDR3 length: 16 amino acids. The CDR3 protein is CASSQARDRGIEKLFF.